Listed here is a single T cell receptor (beta chain). Its antigen is unknown. The CDR3 extends over 15 amino acids. Deletions cut 6 bases from V and 6 bases from J, with 21 bases between. Germline CDR1 is MDHEN and CDR2 is SYDVKM. This sample stems from a study of PD-1 blockade in mismatch repair-deficient tumors. Study background: Patients had around 11 mismatch repair-deficient cancer types, all previously treated and progressing.

Here immunoSEQ multiplex PCR was the method, and the copy in TCRdb shows in-frame clones only, minus some. The sample yields 39,000 or so clones, approximately 88% seen once. Study observations and caveats: Rapid post-treatment expansion, then contraction, generally preceding radiologic response, marked tumor-resident clones.

The TCR was taken from an adult with mismatch repair-deficient cancer. The chain combines TRBV28 with TRBJ2-7, with D tentatively TRBD2 (6 bases). The source was PBMCs, collected 38 to 40 weeks after starting pembrolizumab. CDR3 sequence (DNA): TGTGCCAGCAGCCCCTCGGGGGAGCGGGTGGGCGAGCAGTACTTC. Translation gives CASSPSGERVGEQYF.